The 18 T cell receptor beta chains listed next were all sequenced from one sample in a study of T-cell reconstitution after alpha-beta-depleted transplantation in children (dated by TCRdb to the mid-2010s). Library preparation was by PCR. This sample was sequenced with an Illumina HiSeq 2500. Molecular barcoding was employed in the preparation of TCR libraries, with unique molecular identifiers being used to normalize TCRbeta repertoire quantification. TCRdb applied fastp at Q25 and MiXCR to the public reads, then kept only in-frame beta chains. CDR3 protein sequences are deduplicated, and each keeps its most common genes and DNA. The sample data list 300,000 to 350,000 distinct CDR3 sequences, and 15% to 20% of these were observed just once. Around 43% of the sample rests with the top ten. This sample's treatment or condition label indicates: allogeneic hematopoietic cell transplantation with graft depleted of TCRalphabeta T cells and CD19 B cells.

This material consisted of PBMCs, mostly from graft donor cells, taken 360 days after TCRalphabeta/CD19-depleted stem cell transplant. The receptors stem from a male patient aged 2 to 9 who had a stem cell transplant for acute lymphoblastic leukemia, so the T cells may come from the graft donor.

This clonotype came up many times. The V and J genes are TRBV10-3 and TRBJ2-1; TRBD2 agrees at 8 bases. The V and J ends lost 4 bases and 0 bases, in that order; junction bases with no gene match: 11. Germline V gives CDR1 ENHRY, CDR2 SYGVKD. The CDR3 length is 18 residues. CDR3 residues: CAISAASQRERSYNEQFF. The CDR3 DNA reads as TGTGCCATCAGTGCCGCTAGTCAGCGGGAGCGCTCCTACAATGAGCAGTTCTTC.

This clonotype showed up just a few times. The rearrangement joins TRBV4-2 to TRBJ1-3; D ambiguous. Trimming cost V 0 bases and J 4 bases, with 10 bases left between them. Looked up from germline, CDR1 is LGHNA and CDR2 is YNFKEQ. This CDR3 is 15 amino acids long. This chain's CDR3 is CASSQDLRLGNTIYF. CDR3 bases: TGTGCCAGCAGCCAAGATCTTAGGCTAGGAAACACCATATATTTT.

J is TRBJ2-5 and V is TRBV7-2, with 10 bases aligning to TRBD2. The germline V gene has CDR1 SGHTA and CDR2 FQGNSA. The CDR3 has 16 amino acids. J gave up 4 bases and V 4 bases, and 9 bases lay outside the gene matches. CDR3 bases: TGTGCCAGCAGCTCCTCGCTAGCGGGGGAAGGAGAGACCCAGTACTTC. Protein sequence: CASSSSLAGEGETQYF.

The chain combines TRBV28 with TRBJ2-7, with 7 positions matching TRBD2. Germline CDR1 MDHEN, CDR2 SYDVKM. This CDR3 region has 15 residues. V lost 4 bases, J lost 3 bases, and 9 bases stayed unmatched. This CDR3 reads CASSSLWERDYEQYF. In DNA form, the CDR3 reads TGTGCCAGCAGTTCCCTTTGGGAGCGGGACTACGAGCAGTACTTC. The full variable domain, rest sourced from reference TRBV28 and TRBJ2-7, is DVKVTQSSRYLVKRTGEKVFLECVQDMDHENMFWYRQDPGLGLRLIYFSYDVKMKEKGDIPEGYSVSREKKERFSLILESASTNQTSMYLCASSSLWERDYEQYFGPGTRLTVT.

This clonotype came up a few times. V gene TRBV14 combines with J gene TRBJ2-6; TRBD1 matches at 9 bases. J gave up 0 bases and V 3 bases, and 6 bases lay outside the gene matches. Per germline, CDR1 SGHDN and CDR2 FVKESK. CDR3 length: 18 residues. Written as DNA, the CDR3 is TGTGCCAGCAGCCATCTTGGACAGGGGACCTCTGGGGCCAACGTCCTGACTTTC. Protein sequence: CASSHLGQGTSGANVLTF.

The V call is TRBV15, the J call TRBJ1-1, with a tentative D call TRBD1 (6 bases). CDR3 length: 17 amino acids. The V end lost 0 bases, the J end lost 5 bases, and 19 bases lay between the germline ends. CDR1 and CDR2 from the germline V gene are LNHNV and YYDKDF (reference sequence). This CDR3 reads CATSRESGQRPITEAFF. The CDR3 bases are TGTGCCACCAGCAGAGAGAGCGGACAGCGACCTATAACTGAAGCTTTCTTT.

This clonotype was seen only a few times. DNA for the CDR3: TGTGCCAGCAGTTTGACGGCGACGAACGAGCAGTACTTC. Protein product: CASSLTATNEQYF. The chain is built from TRBV12-3 or TRBV12-4 and TRBJ2-7; unclear D gene. Between the trimmed V and J ends, which lost 3 bases and 5 bases, there was a span of 11 bases. CDR3 length: 13 residues.

V usage is TRBV6-1 and J usage is TRBJ2-5; 7 bases agree with TRBD2. The germline gives CDR1 MNHNS, CDR2 SASEGT. The CDR3 runs to 17 residues. The J segment lost 2 bases and the V segment lost 5 bases, leaving 14 bases of the junction unmatched. CDR3 in amino acids: CASSPGTMQFLQETQYF. The DNA for the CDR3 is TGTGCCAGCAGTCCTGGGACTATGCAATTCCTACAAGAGACCCAGTACTTC.

The rearrangement joins TRBV5-1 to TRBJ2-1; D is undetermined. The CDR3 has 16 residues. Trimming left V 0 bases short and J 0 bases short, with 10 bases between. Germline assignment: CDR1 SGHRS and CDR2 YFSETQ. The CDR3 here is CASSLARHFSYNEQFF. The CDR3 DNA follows: TGCGCCAGCAGCTTGGCGAGACATTTCTCCTACAATGAGCAGTTCTTC.

This clonotype was recorded a few times. The rearrangement links TRBV6-1 to TRBJ2-2; D perhaps matches TRBD2 (6 bases). The CDR3 sequence is 15 residues long. Germline lookup yields CDR1 MNHNS and CDR2 SASEGT. V was pared by 5 bases and J by 3 bases, with 13 bases between. CDR3 nucleotide sequence: TGTGCCAGCAGTCCGATGGGACTTGACACCGGGGAGCTGTTTTTT. This gives the protein CASSPMGLDTGELFF.

The chain carries TRBV10-3 and TRBJ2-7; possible D gene TRBD1, 6 bases. CDR3 length: 14 amino acids. In germline, CDR1 is ENHRY, CDR2 SYGVKD. Trimming removed 0 bases from V and 4 bases from J, with 10 bases in between. The CDR3 DNA reads TGTGCCATCAGTGAGTCGGCAGGGGCGTACGAGCAGTACTTC. Protein product: CAISESAGAYEQYF.

The chain combines TRBV6-2 or TRBV6-3 with TRBJ2-7; D is ambiguous. The V gene lost 5 bases and the J gene lost 1 base, with 15 bases spanning the gap. The germline gives CDR1 MNHEY, CDR2 SVGEGT. The CDR3 is made up of 15 amino acids. The chain's CDR3 is CASSPYDLSSYEQYF. In DNA, the CDR3 is TGTGCCAGCAGTCCTTACGACTTATCTTCCTACGAGCAGTACTTC.

This clonotype was detected only a few times. The chain employs TRBV3-1 and TRBJ1-3; TRBD1 matches at 8 bases. V dropped 7 bases and J dropped 7; count of bases not matched to a gene: 6. Germline lookup yields CDR1 LGHDT and CDR2 YNNKEL (reference sequence). The CDR3 covers 13 residues. CDR3 bases: TGTGCCAGCACCCAGGGGGCGTTGAACACCATATATTTT. Protein: CASTQGALNTIYF. The complete variable domain, with remaining parts taken from reference TRBV3-1 and TRBJ1-3, reads DTAVSQTPKYLVTQMGNDKSIKCEQNLGHDTMYWYKQDSKKFLKIMFSYNNKELIINETVPNRFSPKSPDKAHLNLHINSLELGDSAVYFCASTQGALNTIYFGEGSWLTVV.

The rearrangement joins TRBV6-5 to TRBJ2-5, with D hard to call. Germline CDR1 and CDR2: MNHEY and SVGAGI. The CDR3 length is 14 residues. The V end lost 3 bases, the J end lost 4 bases, and 12 bases lay between the germline ends. CDR3 sequence reads: CASSYQGLLETQYF. The CDR3, as DNA: TGTGCCAGCAGTTATCAAGGTCTCCTAGAGACCCAGTACTTC.

The gene calls are TRBV20-1 and TRBJ1-2; D is uncertain. V shed 1 base and J shed 4 bases, with 7 bases lying between them. This CDR3 contains 12 residues. The germline V gene has CDR1 DFQATT and CDR2 SNEGSKA (reference sequence). This CDR3 is CSARGSSYGYTF. The CDR3 nucleotides read TGCAGTGCTAGAGGGAGCAGCTATGGCTACACCTTC.

This clonotype occurred a few times. The genes are TRBV7-2 and TRBJ2-1; D is tentatively TRBD1 or TRBD2 (5 bases each). Germline V gene sequence: CDR1 SGHTA, CDR2 FQGNSA. CDR3 length: 14 amino acids. Between the trimmed V and J ends, which lost 4 bases and 2 bases, there was a span of 9 bases. Here the CDR3 reads CASSSGPTYNEQFF. Written as DNA, the CDR3 is TGTGCCAGCAGCTCGGGACCAACCTACAATGAGCAGTTCTTC.

The rearrangement uses TRBV20-1 and TRBJ2-1; D is unresolved. Germline CDR1 reads DFQATT; CDR2 reads SNEGSKA (reference sequence). V lost 6 bases to trimming and J lost 9 bases, with 9 bases between them. The CDR3 contains 10 residues. The CDR3 is CSAAIFEQFF. Written as DNA, the CDR3 is TGCAGTGCCGCAATTTTTGAGCAGTTCTTC.

This clonotype has only a few counts. The chain combines TRBV6-2 or TRBV6-3 with TRBJ2-3; D gene unclear. Germline CDR1 and CDR2: MNHEY and SVGEGT. The CDR3 consists of 13 residues. V gave up 7 bases and J gave up 2 bases, with 10 bases separating them. CDR3 loop: CASKHGDTDTQYF. Written as DNA, the CDR3 is TGTGCCAGCAAACACGGAGACACAGATACGCAGTATTTT.